This T cell receptor (beta chain) is drawn from a study of cytomegalovirus exposure and HLA in healthy donors. Study overall: Early on, a data release was issued that held 80 million or so unique TCRs from HLA-typed donors.

General study points: The dataset shows that most TCR sequences were rare, while some public TCRs occurred in many donors. There were several of the most significant clusters that appeared linked to common viral pathogens in a later analysis.

PCR amplification relied on 60 Vbeta primers (plus 13 Jbeta primers). TCRdb keeps only in-frame clones here, not all; method: immunoSEQ multiplex PCR. The table has over 110,000 clones, around 80% seen once. There are a few counts of this clone. The antigen is not known. Germline is not matched at one junction end, which may reflect a read error. Per germline, CDR1 SSHAT and CDR2 FNYEAQ (reference sequence). The CDR3 extends over 16 amino acids. The sample taken for sequencing was PBMCs. The chain couples TRBV7-7 to TRBJ2-2; 10 nucleotides align to TRBD2. This sequence originates from a woman in her forties or fifties in good health and CMV-seropositive. CDR3 nucleotide sequence: TGTGCTAGCAGCTTCGAAAGCGGGGGGGCAACCGGGGAGCTGTTTTTT. It translates to CASSFESGGATGELFF.